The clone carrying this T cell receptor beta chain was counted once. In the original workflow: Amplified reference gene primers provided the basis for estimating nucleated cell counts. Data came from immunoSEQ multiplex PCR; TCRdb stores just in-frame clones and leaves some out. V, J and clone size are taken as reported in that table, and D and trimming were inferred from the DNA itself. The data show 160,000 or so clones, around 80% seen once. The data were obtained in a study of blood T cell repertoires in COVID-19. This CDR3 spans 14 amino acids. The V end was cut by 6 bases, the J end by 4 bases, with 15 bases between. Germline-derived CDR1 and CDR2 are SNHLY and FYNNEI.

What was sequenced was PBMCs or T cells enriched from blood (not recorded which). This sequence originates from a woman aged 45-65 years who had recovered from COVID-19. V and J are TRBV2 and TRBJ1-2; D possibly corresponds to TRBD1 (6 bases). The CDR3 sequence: CASRLDSVIYGYTF. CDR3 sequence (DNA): TGTGCCAGCAGACTGGACAGCGTTATCTATGGCTACACCTTC. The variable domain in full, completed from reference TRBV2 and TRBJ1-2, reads EPEVTQTPSHQVTQMGQEVILRCVPISNHLYFYWYRQILGQKVEFLVSFYNNEISEKSEIFDDQFSVERPDGSNFTLKIRSTKLEDSAMYFCASRLDSVIYGYTFGSGTRLTVV.